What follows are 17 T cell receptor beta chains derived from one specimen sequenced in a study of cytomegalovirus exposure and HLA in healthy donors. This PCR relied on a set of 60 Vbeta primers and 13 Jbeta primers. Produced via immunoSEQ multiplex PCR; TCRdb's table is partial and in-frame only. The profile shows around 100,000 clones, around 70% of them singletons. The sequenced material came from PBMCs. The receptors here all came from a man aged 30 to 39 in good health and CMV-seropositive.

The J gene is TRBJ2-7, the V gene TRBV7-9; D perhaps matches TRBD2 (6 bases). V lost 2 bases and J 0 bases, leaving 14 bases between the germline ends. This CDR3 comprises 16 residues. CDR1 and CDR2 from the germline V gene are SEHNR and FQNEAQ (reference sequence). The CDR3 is CASSLYGTQSSYEQYF. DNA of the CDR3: TGTGCCAGCAGCTTATATGGGACTCAAAGCTCCTACGAGCAGTACTTC.

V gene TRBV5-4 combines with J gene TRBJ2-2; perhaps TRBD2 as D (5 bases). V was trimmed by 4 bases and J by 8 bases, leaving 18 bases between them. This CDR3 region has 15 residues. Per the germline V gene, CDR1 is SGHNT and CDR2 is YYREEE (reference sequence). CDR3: CASSTGNTQAGELFF. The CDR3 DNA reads TGTGCCAGCAGCACCGGGAACACCCAAGCAGGGGAGCTGTTTTTT.

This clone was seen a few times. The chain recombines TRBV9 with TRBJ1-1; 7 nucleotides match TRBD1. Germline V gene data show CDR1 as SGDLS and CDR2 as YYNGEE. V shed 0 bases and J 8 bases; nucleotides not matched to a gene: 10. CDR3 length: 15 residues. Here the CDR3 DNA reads TGTGCCAGCAGCGTAGCGTCGGGAACAGGGGAAGAAGCTTTCTTT. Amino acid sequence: CASSVASGTGEEAFF.

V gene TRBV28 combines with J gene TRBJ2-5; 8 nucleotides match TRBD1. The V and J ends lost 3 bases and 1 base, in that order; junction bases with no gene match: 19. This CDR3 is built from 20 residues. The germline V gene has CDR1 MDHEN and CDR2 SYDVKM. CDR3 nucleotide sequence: TGTGCCAGCAGTTTCAGGGGGCTGAAATCCTCAGCCGGTATCCAAGAGACCCAGTACTTC. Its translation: CASSFRGLKSSAGIQETQYF.

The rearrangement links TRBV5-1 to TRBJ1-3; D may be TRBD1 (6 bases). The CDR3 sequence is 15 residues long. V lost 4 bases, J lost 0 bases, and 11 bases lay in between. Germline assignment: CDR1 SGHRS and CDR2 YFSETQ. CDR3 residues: CASSQGQISGNTIYF. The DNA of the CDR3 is TGCGCCAGCAGCCAAGGACAGATCTCTGGAAACACCATATATTTT. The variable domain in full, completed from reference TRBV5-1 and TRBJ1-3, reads KAGVTQTPRYLIKTRGQQVTLSCSPISGHRSVSWYQQTPGQGLQFLFEYFSETQRNKGNFPGRFSGRQFSNSRSEMNVSTLELGDSALYLCASSQGQISGNTIYFGEGSWLTVV.

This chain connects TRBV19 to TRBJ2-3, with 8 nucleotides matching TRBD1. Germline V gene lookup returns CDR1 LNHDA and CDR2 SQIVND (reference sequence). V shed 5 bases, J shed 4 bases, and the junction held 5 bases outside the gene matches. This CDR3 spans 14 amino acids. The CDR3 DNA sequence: TGTGCCAGTAGTCTCGGACAGGGACCAGATACGCAGTATTTT. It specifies CASSLGQGPDTQYF.

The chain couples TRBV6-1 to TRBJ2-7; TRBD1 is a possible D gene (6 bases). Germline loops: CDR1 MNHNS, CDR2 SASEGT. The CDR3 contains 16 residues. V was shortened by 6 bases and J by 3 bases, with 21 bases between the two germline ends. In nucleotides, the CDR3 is TGTGCCAGCAGCGAATACAAGAGTCAGGGGATCTACGAGCAGTACTTC. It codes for CASSEYKSQGIYEQYF.

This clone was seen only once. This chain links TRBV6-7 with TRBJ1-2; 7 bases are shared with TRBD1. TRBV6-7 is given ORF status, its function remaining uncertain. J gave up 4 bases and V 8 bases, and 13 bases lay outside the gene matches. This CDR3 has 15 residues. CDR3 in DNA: TGTGCCAGCGGACCCGACAGGGAAGGTCGCTATGGCTACACCTTC. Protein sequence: CASGPDREGRYGYTF.

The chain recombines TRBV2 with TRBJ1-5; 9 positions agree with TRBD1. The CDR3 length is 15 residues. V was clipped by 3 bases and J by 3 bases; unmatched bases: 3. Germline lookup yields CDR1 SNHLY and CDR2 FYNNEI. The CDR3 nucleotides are TGTGCCAGCAGTGATAACAGGGGGCTCAATCAGCCCCAGCATTTT. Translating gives CASSDNRGLNQPQHF.

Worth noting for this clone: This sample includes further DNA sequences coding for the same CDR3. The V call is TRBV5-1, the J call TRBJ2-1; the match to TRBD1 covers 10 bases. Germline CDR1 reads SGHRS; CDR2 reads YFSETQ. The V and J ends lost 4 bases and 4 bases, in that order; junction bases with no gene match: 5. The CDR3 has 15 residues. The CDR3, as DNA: TGCGCCAGCAGCCCGGGACAGGGGTCGTACAATGAGCAGTTCTTC. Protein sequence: CASSPGQGSYNEQFF.

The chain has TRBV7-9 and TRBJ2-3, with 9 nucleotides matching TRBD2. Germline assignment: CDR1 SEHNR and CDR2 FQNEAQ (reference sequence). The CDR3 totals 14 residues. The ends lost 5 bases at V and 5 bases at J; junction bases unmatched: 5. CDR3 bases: TGTGCCAGCAGCCCGCGGGGGGGCAGAGATACGCAGTATTTT. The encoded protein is CASSPRGGRDTQYF.

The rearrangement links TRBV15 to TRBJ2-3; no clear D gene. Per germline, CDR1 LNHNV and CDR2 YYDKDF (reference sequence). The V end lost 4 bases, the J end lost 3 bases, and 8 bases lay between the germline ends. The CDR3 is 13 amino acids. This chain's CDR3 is CATSTTETDTQYF. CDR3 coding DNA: TGTGCCACCAGCACTACAGAGACAGATACGCAGTATTTT.

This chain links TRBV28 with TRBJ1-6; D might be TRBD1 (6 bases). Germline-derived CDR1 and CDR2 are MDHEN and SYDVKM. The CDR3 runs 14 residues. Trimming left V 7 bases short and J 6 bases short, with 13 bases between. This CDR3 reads CASTLQGGNSPLHF. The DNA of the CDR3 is TGTGCCAGCACGCTACAGGGTGGTAATTCACCCCTCCACTTT.

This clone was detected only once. The CDR3 DNA reads as TGTGCCAGCTGTCAGCGGGGGGGCTCCTACAATGAGCAGTTCTTC. Its translation is CASCQRGGSYNEQFF. The chain is built from TRBV7-2 and TRBJ2-1, with TRBD2 identical over 10 bases. Germline trimming cut 8 bases from V and 0 bases from J; bases unmatched to any gene: 4. The CDR3 totals 15 residues. The germline V gene encodes CDR1 SGHTA and CDR2 FQGNSA.

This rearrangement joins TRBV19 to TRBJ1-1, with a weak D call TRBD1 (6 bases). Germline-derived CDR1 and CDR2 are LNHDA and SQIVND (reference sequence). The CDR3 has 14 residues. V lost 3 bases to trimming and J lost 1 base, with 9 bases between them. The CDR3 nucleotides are TGTGCCAGTAGTATCCTACAGGGGAACACTGAAGCTTTCTTT. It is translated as CASSILQGNTEAFF.

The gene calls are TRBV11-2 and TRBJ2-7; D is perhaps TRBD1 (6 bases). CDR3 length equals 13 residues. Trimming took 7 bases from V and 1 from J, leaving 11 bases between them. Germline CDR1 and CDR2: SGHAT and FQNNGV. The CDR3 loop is CASTLGGSYEQYF. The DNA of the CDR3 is TGTGCCAGCACCCTAGGGGGATCCTACGAGCAGTACTTC.

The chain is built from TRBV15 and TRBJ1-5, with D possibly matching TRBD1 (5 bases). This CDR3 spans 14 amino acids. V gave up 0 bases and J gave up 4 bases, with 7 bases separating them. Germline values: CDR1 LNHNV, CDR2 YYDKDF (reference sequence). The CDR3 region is CATSRDRVNQPQHF. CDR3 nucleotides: TGTGCCACCAGCAGAGACAGGGTGAATCAGCCCCAGCATTTT.